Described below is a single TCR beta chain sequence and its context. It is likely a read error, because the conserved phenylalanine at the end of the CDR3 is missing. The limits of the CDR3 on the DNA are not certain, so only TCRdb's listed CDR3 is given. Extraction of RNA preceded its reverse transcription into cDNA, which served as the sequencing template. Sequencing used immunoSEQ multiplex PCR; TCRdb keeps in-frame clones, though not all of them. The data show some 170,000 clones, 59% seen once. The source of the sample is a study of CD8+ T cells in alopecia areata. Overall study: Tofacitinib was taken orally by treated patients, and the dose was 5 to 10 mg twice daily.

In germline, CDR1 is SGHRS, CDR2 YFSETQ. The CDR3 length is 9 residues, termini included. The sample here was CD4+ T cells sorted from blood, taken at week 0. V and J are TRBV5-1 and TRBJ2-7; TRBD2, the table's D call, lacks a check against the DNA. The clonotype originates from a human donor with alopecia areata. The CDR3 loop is CASSGRRKI.